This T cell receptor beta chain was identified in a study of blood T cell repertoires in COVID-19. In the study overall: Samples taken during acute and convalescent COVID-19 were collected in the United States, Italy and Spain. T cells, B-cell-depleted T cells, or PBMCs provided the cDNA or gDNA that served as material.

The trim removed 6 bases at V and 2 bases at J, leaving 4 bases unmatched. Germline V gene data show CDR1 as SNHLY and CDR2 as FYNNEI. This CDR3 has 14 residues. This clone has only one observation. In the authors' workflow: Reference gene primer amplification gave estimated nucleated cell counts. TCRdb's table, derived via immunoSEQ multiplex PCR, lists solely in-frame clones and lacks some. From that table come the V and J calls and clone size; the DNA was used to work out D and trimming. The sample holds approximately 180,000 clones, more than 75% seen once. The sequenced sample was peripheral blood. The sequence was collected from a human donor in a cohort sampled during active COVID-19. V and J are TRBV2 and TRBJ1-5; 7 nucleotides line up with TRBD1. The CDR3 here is CASRQGLGNQPQHF. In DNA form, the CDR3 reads TGTGCCAGCAGACAGGGGTTAGGCAATCAGCCCCAGCATTTT.